This entry is about one TCR beta chain. This sample is drawn from a study of technical replicates of blood from several donors. The ends were cut back, 3 bases at V and 8 bases at J, with 17 bases in the middle. CDR3 length equals 14 residues. Germline V gene data show CDR1 as SGDLS and CDR2 as YYNGEE. TCRdb's copy holds only in-frame clones and misses some; the assay was immunoSEQ multiplex PCR. This sample carries 68,000 or so clones, roughly nine tenths of them seen once, and the ten largest clones take over 3.5%. Sequenced material: PBMCs. The chain uses TRBV9 and TRBJ1-2, with D tentatively TRBD1 (5 bases). This TCR came from a human donor in good health. Some clones in this sample may be carry-over from other donors' samples. CDR3: CASSALGAGWGYTF. In DNA, the CDR3 is TGTGCCAGCAGCGCCCTAGGGGCAGGGTGGGGCTACACCTTC.